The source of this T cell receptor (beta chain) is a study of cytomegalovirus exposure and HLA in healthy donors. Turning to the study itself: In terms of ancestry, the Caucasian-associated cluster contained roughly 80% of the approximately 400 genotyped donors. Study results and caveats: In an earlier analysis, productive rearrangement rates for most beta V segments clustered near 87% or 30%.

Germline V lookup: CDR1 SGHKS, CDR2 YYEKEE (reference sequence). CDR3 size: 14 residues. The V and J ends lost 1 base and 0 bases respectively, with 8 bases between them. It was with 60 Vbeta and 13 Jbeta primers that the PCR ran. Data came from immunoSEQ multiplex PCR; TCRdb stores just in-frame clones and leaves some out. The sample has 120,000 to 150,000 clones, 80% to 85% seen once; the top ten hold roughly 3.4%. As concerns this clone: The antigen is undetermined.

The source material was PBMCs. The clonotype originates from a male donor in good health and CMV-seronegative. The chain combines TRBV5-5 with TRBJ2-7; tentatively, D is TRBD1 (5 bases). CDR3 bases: TGTGCCAGCAGCTTGACGGACATCTCCTACGAGCAGTACTTC. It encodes CASSLTDISYEQYF. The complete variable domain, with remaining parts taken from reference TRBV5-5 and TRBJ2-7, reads DAGVTQSPTHLIKTRGQQVTLRCSPISGHKSVSWYQQVLGQGPQFIFQYYEKEERGRGNFPDRFSARQFPNYSSELNVNALLLGDSALYLCASSLTDISYEQYFGPGTRLTVT.